This T cell receptor (beta chain) originates from a study of post-analysis software for immune sequencing data (dated by TCRdb to between 2015 and 2016). Background for the entire study: Relapsing-remitting, secondary progressive and progressive-relapsing multiple sclerosis were recorded as disease courses, and subtype annotation was lacking for some patients. The multiple sclerosis patient repertoires were compared with around ten previously published healthy control repertoires from donors aged about 6 to 25 years. A subset of samples was prepared in parallel using single-end sample barcoding, then pooled and co-amplified after Illumina adapter ligation.

The library relied on PCR. This sample was sequenced with an Illumina HiSeq 2500. To reduce PCR and sequencing biases, unique molecular identifiers were built into the TCR beta cDNA libraries. Every 1 to 10 million input T cells yielded approximately 500,000 cDNA molecules, meaning each molecule approximated one T cell. The patient libraries were prepared and sequenced using the same protocol as the earlier healthy control dataset. Samples belonging to the same batch were prepared together, multiplexed and sequenced on a shared HiSeq lane. Under the source paper's analysis protocol: Raw barcoded reads were processed with MIGEC, and single-read molecular identifier groups were discarded before consensus assembly and CDR3 extraction. VDJtools was used for post-analysis of the clonotype tables, and diversity was normalized by down-sampling every dataset to the size of the smallest sample. In repertoire overlap clustering, CDR3 amino acid sequences, but not nucleotide sequences, were matched to correct batch-related cross-sample contamination. TCRdb redid the processing of the public reads, applying fastp at Q25 and MiXCR, and retained in-frame beta chains. Each entry is one CDR3 protein sequence, shown with its most common DNA and genes. TCRdb's processing, not the study's, gives the V and J calls here. The sample yields around 770,000 distinct CDR3 sequences; about half were counted once. Jointly, the top ten make up around 4.7% of the sample.

Comment on this clonotype: The specificity of this receptor is unknown. The record has no base qualities; no much larger clone is one base away.

Including the terminal cysteine and phenylalanine, the CDR3 comprises 15 residues. Solely the CDR3 DNA is kept, with 45 bases framed from the first base. V is reduced by 1 base and J by 5 bases, leaving a spacing of 12 bases between them. CDR1 SGHTA and CDR2 FQGNSA were looked up in the germline V gene. TCR beta repertoires were profiled from peripheral blood of roughly twelve young patients with multiple sclerosis to demonstrate the VDJtools post-analysis software. The multiple sclerosis patients were children and adolescents between roughly 6 and 15 years of age. General study outcomes and caveats: About five TRBV segments, including TRBV5-6, TRBV5-1 and TRBV20-1, were significantly more frequent in patients than controls. The multiple sclerosis patient group was slightly younger than the control group. Direct clustering with F measure showed strong co-clustering of samples prepared in the same batch, prompting a batch-effect correction. Multiple sclerosis patients had significantly lower normalized Chao1 diversity than controls, a result that suggests substantial peripheral T-cell clonal expansion.

The chain uses TRBV7-2 and TRBJ2-1, with an unclear D gene assignment. The specimen sequenced was blood. This receptor was obtained from a girl between 5 and 17 years old with multiple sclerosis. The CDR3 here reads CASSLGGLLDNEQFF. The DNA sequence follows: TGTGCCAGCAGCTTAGGAGGTCTTTTAGACAATGAGCAGTTCTTC.